This entry lists 28 T cell receptor beta chains sequenced from one sample in a study of blood T cell repertoires in COVID-19. Profiling relied on immunoSEQ multiplex PCR, and the TCRdb table lists in-frame clones only, not all of them. This table has more than 100,000 clones, around 76% appearing once. Sequenced: peripheral blood. These receptors all come from a man aged 65 to 79 with acute or convalescent COVID-19.

The chain joins TRBV5-1 to TRBJ2-7; 9 bases fit TRBD2. V was clipped by 3 bases and J by 3 bases; unmatched bases: 4. The CDR3 consists of 14 residues. CDR1 SGHRS and CDR2 YFSETQ come from the germline V gene. The DNA for the CDR3 is TGCGCCAGCAGCTCTAGCGGGGCTCTCTACGAGCAGTACTTC. It codes for CASSSSGALYEQYF. Complete variable domain (other parts from reference TRBV5-1 and TRBJ2-7): KAGVTQTPRYLIKTRGQQVTLSCSPISGHRSVSWYQQTPGQGLQFLFEYFSETQRNKGNFPGRFSGRQFSNSRSEMNVSTLELGDSALYLCASSSSGALYEQYFGPGTRLTVT.

The genes are TRBV14 and TRBJ1-1, with no clear D. Deletions cut 10 bases from V and 1 base from J, with 16 bases between. This CDR3 spans 14 amino acids. Germline assignment: CDR1 SGHDN and CDR2 FVKESK. The DNA of the CDR3 is TGTGCCAAACCTAGGCACACCAGGAACACTGAAGCTTTCTTT. Residues: CAKPRHTRNTEAFF. The full variable domain, with the rest looked up from reference TRBV14 and TRBJ1-1, is EAGVTQFPSHSVIEKGQTVTLRCDPISGHDNLYWYRRVMGKEIKFLLHFVKESKQDESGMPNNRFLAERTGGTYSTLKVQPAELEDSGVYFCAKPRHTRNTEAFFGQGTRLTVV.

In its sample, this clone was seen a few times. The rearrangement uses TRBV5-1 and TRBJ1-2, with 11 bases that match TRBD1. Germline V CDR1 and CDR2: SGHRS, YFSETQ. The CDR3 extends over 16 amino acids. V was pared by 4 bases and J by 8 bases, with 13 bases of the junction left unmatched. The CDR3 region is CASSQRGTGGLRGYTF. CDR3 in DNA: TGCGCCAGCAGCCAACGCGGGACAGGGGGTTTACGAGGCTACACCTTC. Full variable domain (outside the CDR3, taken from reference TRBV5-1 and TRBJ1-2): KAGVTQTPRYLIKTRGQQVTLSCSPISGHRSVSWYQQTPGQGLQFLFEYFSETQRNKGNFPGRFSGRQFSNSRSEMNVSTLELGDSALYLCASSQRGTGGLRGYTFGSGTRLTVV.

This clone was counted once. The CDR3, as DNA: TGCGCCAGCAGCTTGGGGGTCGGAGGGCTCACTGAAGCTTTCTTT. It translates to CASSLGVGGLTEAFF. The chain couples TRBV5-1 to TRBJ1-1; D gene ambiguous. The CDR3 is 15 amino acids. Trimming pared 0 bases from V and 4 bases from J, leaving 13 bases between. CDR1 and CDR2 from the germline V gene are SGHRS and YFSETQ.

The rearrangement links TRBV9 to TRBJ1-1; D remains ambiguous. The V end lost 2 bases, the J end lost 5 bases, and 10 bases lay between the germline ends. CDR3 size: 13 residues. Germline assignment: CDR1 SGDLS and CDR2 YYNGEE. This chain's CDR3 is CASSVKTSTEAFF. CDR3 DNA sequence: TGTGCCAGCAGCGTGAAAACTAGTACTGAAGCTTTCTTT. The full variable domain, rest sourced from reference TRBV9 and TRBJ1-1, is DSGVTQTPKHLITATGQRVTLRCSPRSGDLSVYWYQQSLDQGLQFLIQYYNGEERAKGNILERFSAQQFPDLHSELNLSSLELGDSALYFCASSVKTSTEAFFGQGTRLTVV.

The rearrangement uses TRBV4-1 and TRBJ1-2, with a tentative D call TRBD1 (5 bases). The V gene lost 3 bases and the J gene lost 8 bases, with 16 bases spanning the gap. This CDR3 is built from 14 residues. The germline gives CDR1 MGHRA, CDR2 YSYEKL. The CDR3 sequence is CASSHPPQGDGYTF. CDR3 in DNA: TGCGCCAGCAGCCACCCCCCCCAGGGTGACGGCTACACCTTC.

The chain joins TRBV5-5 to TRBJ2-7; 7 nucleotides match TRBD2. Per germline, CDR1 SGHKS and CDR2 YYEKEE (reference sequence). The CDR3 has 15 amino acids. V dropped 0 bases and J dropped 2; count of bases not matched to a gene: 5. CDR3 region: CASSLAERETYEQYF. The CDR3 DNA reads TGTGCCAGCAGCTTGGCCGAGCGGGAAACCTACGAGCAGTACTTC.

The rearrangement links TRBV30 to TRBJ1-2; D is possibly TRBD1 (5 bases). This CDR3 has 13 residues. CDR1 GTSNPN and CDR2 SVGIG come from the germline V gene (reference sequence). Trimming took off 4 bases at V and 8 bases at J, with 17 bases between the two ends. CDR3 protein: CAWTVGDSRGYTF. For the CDR3, the DNA is TGTGCCTGGACCGTAGGGGACTCCCGAGGCTACACCTTC.

This clone was seen just once. The rearrangement links TRBV4-3 to TRBJ1-2, with TRBD1 matching over 7 bases. Trimming took 4 bases from V and 5 from J; bases not matched to a gene: 4. The CDR3 totals 13 residues. In germline, CDR1 is LGHNA, CDR2 YSLEER. The CDR3 protein is CASSPRGQYGYTF. CDR3 DNA sequence: TGCGCCAGCAGCCCCCGGGGACAGTATGGCTACACCTTC.

This clone was picked up a small number of times. The J gene is TRBJ1-2, the V gene TRBV6-6; D perhaps matches TRBD1 (5 bases). Germline-derived CDR1 and CDR2 are MNHNY and SVGAGI (reference sequence). V was pared by 2 bases and J by 0 bases, with 10 bases between. The CDR3 extends over 15 amino acids. The CDR3 sequence is CASSYGAGANYGYTF. CDR3 DNA sequence: TGTGCCAGCAGTTACGGGGCCGGAGCTAACTATGGCTACACCTTC.

The chain couples TRBV7-2 to TRBJ1-2, with 10 bases fitting TRBD1. Germline V CDR1 and CDR2: SGHTA, FQGNSA. V dropped 7 bases and J dropped 6; count of bases not matched to a gene: 5. This CDR3 is built from 13 residues. As DNA, the CDR3 is TGTGCCAGCATCGTTGACAGGGGGCATGGCTACACCTTC. It is translated as CASIVDRGHGYTF.

The V call is TRBV6-1, the J call TRBJ2-3; 12 nucleotides align to TRBD1. V trimming: 3 bases; J trimming: 5 bases; junction bases outside the gene matches: 6. Germline V gene data show CDR1 as MNHNS and CDR2 as SASEGT. The CDR3 is 16 residues long. CDR3 sequence reads: CASSDPGQGAGDTQYF. CDR3 nucleotide sequence: TGTGCCAGCAGTGATCCGGGACAGGGGGCTGGAGATACGCAGTATTTT.

The chain links TRBV10-3 to TRBJ1-2; D remains ambiguous. The CDR3 loop spans 15 amino acids. Germline loops: CDR1 ENHRY, CDR2 SYGVKD. V gave up 0 bases and J gave up 4 bases, with 12 bases separating them. The chain's CDR3 is CAISESTQRGYGYTF. The CDR3 nucleotides are TGTGCCATCAGTGAGTCGACTCAACGAGGCTATGGCTACACCTTC.

The rearrangement links TRBV27 to TRBJ1-5; 9 bases match TRBD1. The CDR3 runs 15 residues. V trimming: 3 bases; J trimming: 7 bases; junction bases outside the gene matches: 7. Germline V gene sequence: CDR1 MNHEY, CDR2 SMNVEV (reference sequence). The CDR3: CASSFSADRGQPQHF. CDR3 nucleotide sequence: TGTGCCAGCAGTTTCTCTGCGGACAGGGGACAGCCCCAGCATTTT.

This chain's CDR3 is CASSQGTGAWEQYF. DNA of the CDR3: TGTGCCAGCAGCCAGGGGACAGGAGCGTGGGAGCAGTACTTC. The chain links TRBV3-1 (or the pseudogene TRBV3-2) to TRBJ2-7; 8 nucleotides match TRBD1. Trimming removed 3 bases from V and 7 bases from J; junction bases left unmatched: 8. The CDR3 consists of 14 residues. Germline values: CDR1 LGHDT, CDR2 YNNKEL (reference sequence).

The V and J genes are TRBV6-2 or TRBV6-3 and TRBJ2-5; 9 bases are shared with TRBD1. Germline CDR1 is MNHEY and CDR2 is SVGEGT. The CDR3 contains 13 residues. Trimming cost V 4 bases and J 5 bases; bases outside gene matches: 2. The CDR3 DNA sequence: TGTGCCAGCAGTTTCGGACAGGGGGAGACCCAGTACTTC. Translating gives CASSFGQGETQYF.

The table lists this clone with a count of one. The V gene is TRBV2, the J gene TRBJ1-2, with D possibly TRBD1 on 5 matching bases. CDR1 and CDR2 from the germline V gene are SNHLY and FYNNEI. The CDR3 sequence is 15 residues long. V lost 8 bases, J lost 2 bases, and 18 bases lay in between. Here the CDR3 reads CASSVEGKTNYGYTF. The CDR3 DNA is TGTGCCAGCTCCGTGGAGGGGAAAACCAACTATGGCTACACCTTC.

The chain carries TRBV6-2 or TRBV6-3 and TRBJ2-6; D is unresolved. The CDR3 extends over 15 amino acids. CDR1 and CDR2 (germline): MNHEY, SVGEGT. The V gene lost 2 bases and the J gene lost 2 bases, with 7 bases spanning the gap. DNA of the CDR3: TGTGCCAGCAGTTACAGCCTACCTGGGGCCAACGTCCTGACTTTC. It yields the protein CASSYSLPGANVLTF.

V usage is TRBV15 and J usage is TRBJ2-2; D is unclear. The V end was cut by 1 base, the J end by 2 bases, with 14 bases between. CDR1 LNHNV and CDR2 YYDKDF come from the germline V gene (reference sequence). The CDR3 is 17 residues long. The CDR3 coding sequence is TGTGCCACCAGCAGAGCGAGAGGAAGACCCAACACCGGGGAGCTGTTTTTT. The encoded protein is CATSRARGRPNTGELFF.

This rearrangement joins TRBV28 to TRBJ2-7; 11 positions match TRBD1. After removal of 3 bases from V and 7 bases from J, the junction contained 11 bases not matched to a gene. This CDR3 is 16 amino acids long. The germline V gene encodes CDR1 MDHEN and CDR2 SYDVKM. The CDR3 region is CASSLNPGQGVREQYF. CDR3 DNA sequence: TGTGCCAGCAGTTTGAACCCGGGACAGGGGGTTCGGGAGCAGTACTTC. Supplemented by reference TRBV28 and TRBJ2-7, the full variable domain reads DVKVTQSSRYLVKRTGEKVFLECVQDMDHENMFWYRQDPGLGLRLIYFSYDVKMKEKGDIPEGYSVSREKKERFSLILESASTNQTSMYLCASSLNPGQGVREQYFGPGTRLTVT.

About this clone itself: The same CDR3 arises from other DNA sequences in this sample as well. The chain recombines TRBV4-3 with TRBJ2-6, with a weak D call TRBD2 (5 bases). Germline CDR1 reads LGHNA; CDR2 reads YSLEER. The CDR3 totals 16 residues. V was cut by 1 base and J by 2 bases, with 9 bases left in between. The CDR3 reads CASSQAGVPGANVLTF. CDR3 nucleotide sequence: TGCGCCAGCAGCCAAGCCGGGGTCCCTGGGGCCAACGTCCTGACTTTC.

The rearrangement links TRBV3-1 (or the pseudogene TRBV3-2) to TRBJ2-5; TRBD2 might be the D (5 bases). From germline, CDR1 is LGHDT and CDR2 YNNKEL (reference sequence). The CDR3 covers 15 residues. V was shortened by 0 bases and J by 1 base, with 9 bases between the two germline ends. In DNA, the CDR3 is TGTGCCAGCAGCCAAGATGACTACCTCCAAGAGACCCAGTACTTC. Its translation: CASSQDDYLQETQYF.

The genes are TRBV19 and TRBJ1-2; the D gene is possibly TRBD1 (6 bases). The CDR3 extends over 17 amino acids. The germline CDR1 and CDR2 sequences are LNHDA and SQIVND (reference sequence). V lost 7 bases to trimming and J lost 4 bases, with 25 bases between them. CDR3 DNA sequence: TGTGCCAGTAACAATCGACAGGCCCACCGTCTCCTCTATGGCTACACCTTC. It yields the protein CASNNRQAHRLLYGYTF.

This chain joins TRBV19 and TRBJ1-1, with 8 bases fitting TRBD1. CDR1 is LNHDA and CDR2 is SQIVND in the germline V gene (reference sequence). The V and J ends lost 5 bases and 5 bases, in that order; junction bases with no gene match: 13. This CDR3 has 16 amino acids. The CDR3 DNA follows: TGTGCCAGTAGTCCCAAGCGGACAGGGCGGTGGACTGAAGCTTTCTTT. Translating gives CASSPKRTGRWTEAFF.

The V gene is TRBV6-5, the J gene TRBJ2-7; maybe TRBD1 (5 bases). V was pared by 6 bases and J by 4 bases, with 10 bases between. This CDR3 has 12 amino acids. Germline V CDR1 and CDR2: MNHEY, SVGAGI. DNA for the CDR3: TGTGCCAGCAGGAAGGGGTTATACGAGCAGTACTTC. It encodes CASRKGLYEQYF.

The J gene is TRBJ2-1, the V gene TRBV10-2, with D tentatively TRBD2 (5 bases). Trimming shortened V by 6 bases and J by 4 bases, and 7 bases separated the two germline ends. Germline assignment: CDR1 WSHSY and CDR2 SAAADI. This CDR3 region has 12 residues. For the CDR3, the DNA is TGCGCCAGCAGGGACTCGTACAATGAGCAGTTCTTC. Translation: CASRDSYNEQFF.

The V call is TRBV9, the J call TRBJ2-1, with TRBD1 matching over 9 bases. V dropped 0 bases and J dropped 0; count of bases not matched to a gene: 7. The CDR3 runs 18 residues. Germline CDR1 reads SGDLS; CDR2 reads YYNGEE. The CDR3 region is CASSVADRGWSSYNEQFF. The CDR3, as DNA: TGTGCCAGCAGCGTAGCCGACAGGGGGTGGAGCTCCTACAATGAGCAGTTCTTC. The whole variable domain, filled in from reference TRBV9 and TRBJ2-1, reads DSGVTQTPKHLITATGQRVTLRCSPRSGDLSVYWYQQSLDQGLQFLIQYYNGEERAKGNILERFSAQQFPDLHSELNLSSLELGDSALYFCASSVADRGWSSYNEQFFGPGTRLTVL.

This clone appeared a single time. This sequence joins TRBV7-9 and TRBJ2-2; the match to TRBD2 covers 9 bases. The junction had 6 bases not matched to a gene; V was cut back by 8 bases and J by 5 bases. Germline V CDR1 and CDR2: SEHNR, FQNEAQ (reference sequence). The CDR3 is made up of 14 amino acids. The CDR3 loop is CASRNSGGTGELFF. The DNA of the CDR3 is TGTGCCAGCCGAAATAGCGGGGGAACCGGGGAGCTGTTTTTT.